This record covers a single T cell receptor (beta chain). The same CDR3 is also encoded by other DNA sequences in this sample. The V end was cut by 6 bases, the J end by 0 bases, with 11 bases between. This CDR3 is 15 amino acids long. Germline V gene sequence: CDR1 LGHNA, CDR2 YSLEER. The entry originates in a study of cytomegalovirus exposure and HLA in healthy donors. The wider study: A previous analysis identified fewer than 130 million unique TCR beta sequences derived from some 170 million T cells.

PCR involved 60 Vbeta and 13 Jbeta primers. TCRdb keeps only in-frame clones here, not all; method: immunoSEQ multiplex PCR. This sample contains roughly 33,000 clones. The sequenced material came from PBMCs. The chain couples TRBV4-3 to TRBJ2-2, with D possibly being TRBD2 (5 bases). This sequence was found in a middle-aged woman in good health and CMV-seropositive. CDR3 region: CASRVSVTNTGELFF. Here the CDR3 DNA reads TGCGCCAGCAGGGTTAGCGTAACGAACACCGGGGAGCTGTTTTTT.